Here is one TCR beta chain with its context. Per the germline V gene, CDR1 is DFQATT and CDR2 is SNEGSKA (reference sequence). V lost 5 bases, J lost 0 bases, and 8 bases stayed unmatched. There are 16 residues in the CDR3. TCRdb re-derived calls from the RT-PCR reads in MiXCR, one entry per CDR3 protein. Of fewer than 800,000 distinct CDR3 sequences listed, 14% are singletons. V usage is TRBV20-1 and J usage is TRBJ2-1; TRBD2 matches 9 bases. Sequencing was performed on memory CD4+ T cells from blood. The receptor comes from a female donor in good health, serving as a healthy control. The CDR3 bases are TGCAGTGCTGTCAATAGCGGGGGTAGCTCCTACAATGAGCAGTTCTTC. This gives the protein CSAVNSGGSSYNEQFF.